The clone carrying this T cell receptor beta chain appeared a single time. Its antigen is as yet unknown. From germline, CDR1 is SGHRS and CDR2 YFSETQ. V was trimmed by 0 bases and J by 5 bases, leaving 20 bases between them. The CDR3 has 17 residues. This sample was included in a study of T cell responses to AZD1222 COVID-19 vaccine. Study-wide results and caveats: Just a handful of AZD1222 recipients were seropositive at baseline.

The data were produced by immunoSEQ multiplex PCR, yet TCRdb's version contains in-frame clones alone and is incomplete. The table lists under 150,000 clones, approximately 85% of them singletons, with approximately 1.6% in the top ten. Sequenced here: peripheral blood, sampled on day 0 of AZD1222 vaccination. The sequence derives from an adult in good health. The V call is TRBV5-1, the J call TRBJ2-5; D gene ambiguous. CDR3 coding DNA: TGCGCCAGCAGCTTGGTAAAGGTTGGAAGGTCGAGGGAGACCCAGTACTTC. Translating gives CASSLVKVGRSRETQYF.